The 16 T cell receptor beta chains presented below share a single source sample, sequenced in a study of siplizumab effects on memory and regulatory T cells. Profiling relied on immunoSEQ multiplex PCR, and the TCRdb table lists in-frame clones only, not all of them. The sample carries approximately 60,000 clones, 70% to 80% recorded once. Sequences were obtained from memory CD4+ T cells sorted from blood. These receptors all stem from a human donor in good health.

The V gene is TRBV19, the J gene TRBJ2-5; 10 bases fit TRBD1. With 5 bases clipped from V and 4 bases from J, the junction kept 4 bases outside the gene matches. The CDR3 length is 14 residues. In germline, CDR1 is LNHDA, CDR2 SQIVND (reference sequence). This CDR3 reads CASSPTGGRETQYF. CDR3 coding DNA: TGTGCCAGTAGTCCGACAGGGGGCAGAGAGACCCAGTACTTC.

CDR3 loop: CASSIGGNTQYF. The CDR3 DNA reads TGTGCCAGTAGTATTGGCGGGAATACGCAGTATTTT. The J gene is TRBJ2-3, the V gene TRBV19; tentatively, D is TRBD2 (6 bases). CDR1 and CDR2 from the germline V gene are LNHDA and SQIVND (reference sequence). V was clipped by 3 bases and J by 7 bases, with 8 bases between them. This CDR3 comprises 12 residues.

This chain links TRBV11-3 with TRBJ2-7, with D possibly TRBD1 on 6 matching bases. This CDR3 is 15 amino acids long. The germline V gene encodes CDR1 SGHNT and CDR2 YENEEA. With 5 bases removed from V and 3 bases from J, the gap between germline ends came to 17 bases. The CDR3 DNA sequence: TGTGCCAGCAGCCAGGCAGGACAGCCAAGCTACGAGCAGTACTTC. Amino acids: CASSQAGQPSYEQYF.

The chain combines TRBV5-1 with TRBJ2-7, with D perhaps matching TRBD1 (6 bases). V was clipped by 4 bases and J by 6 bases, with 20 bases between them. Germline V gene lookup returns CDR1 SGHRS and CDR2 YFSETQ. This CDR3 is 15 amino acids long. The CDR3 bases are TGCGCCAGCAGCCCAAACAGGGTAGGTAGTGGCGAGCAGTACTTC. Its protein product is CASSPNRVGSGEQYF.

CDR3 sequence: CASSRQGSGNTIYF. The DNA for the CDR3 is TGTGCCAGCAGCCGACAGGGGTCTGGAAACACCATATATTTT. The rearrangement links TRBV7-2 to TRBJ1-3, with 8 bases matching TRBD1. Germline CDR1 is SGHTA and CDR2 is FQGNSA. V shed 5 bases, J shed 1 base, and the junction held 1 base outside the gene matches. This CDR3 region has 14 residues.

The chain carries TRBV5-1 and TRBJ2-7; a weak D match, TRBD2 (6 bases). This CDR3 has 14 amino acids. Germline assignment: CDR1 SGHRS and CDR2 YFSETQ. V lost 4 bases to trimming and J lost 2 bases, with 13 bases between them. Written as DNA, the CDR3 is TGCGCCAGCAGCCGGGACTGGGGGACCTACGAGCAGTACTTC. It encodes CASSRDWGTYEQYF.

CDR3 bases: TGTGCCAGCAGCCGGGACTTAGAGACCCAGTACTTC. This gives the protein CASSRDLETQYF. This chain links TRBV2 with TRBJ2-5; possibly TRBD2 for D (6 bases). The germline gives CDR1 SNHLY, CDR2 FYNNEI. The CDR3 is 12 residues long. V was clipped by 6 bases and J by 4 bases, with 9 bases between them.

This clone was counted once. The gene calls are TRBV6-5 and TRBJ1-2, with 8 bases matching TRBD1. The trim removed 7 bases at V and 2 bases at J, leaving 6 bases unmatched. Germline V gene sequence: CDR1 MNHEY, CDR2 SVGAGI. The CDR3 length is 14 residues. CDR3 loop: CASTRDRPNYGYTF. The CDR3 DNA reads TGTGCCAGCACCCGGGACAGGCCAAACTATGGCTACACCTTC.

This sequence joins TRBV11-2 and TRBJ1-4; D is ambiguous. Deletions cut 1 base from V and 0 bases from J, with 9 bases between. From germline, CDR1 is SGHAT and CDR2 FQNNGV. The CDR3 runs to 16 residues. As DNA, the CDR3 is TGTGCCAGCAGCTTAGGGCAGGTTACAACTAATGAAAAACTGTTTTTT. It specifies CASSLGQVTTNEKLFF.

V is TRBV15 and J is TRBJ2-1, with 12 bases lining up with TRBD2. CDR1 is LNHNV, CDR2 YYDKDF, per germline (reference sequence). This CDR3 is built from 17 residues. The junction had 12 bases not matched to a gene; V was cut back by 5 bases and J by 7 bases. In nucleotides, the CDR3 is TGTGCCACCAGCCCTCGGTGGGAAACTAGCGGGGGGAATGAGCAGTTCTTC. This gives the protein CATSPRWETSGGNEQFF.

Concerning this clone itself: Different DNA sequences within this sample yield the same CDR3. The V and J genes are TRBV10-3 and TRBJ2-7; 10 bases are shared with TRBD2. The CDR3 sequence is 14 residues long. Trimming took 4 bases from V and 6 from J; bases not matched to a gene: 6. Germline loops: CDR1 ENHRY, CDR2 SYGVKD. The CDR3 loop is CAISVNSGGLEQYF. For the CDR3, the DNA is TGTGCCATCAGTGTTAATAGCGGGGGGCTCGAGCAGTACTTC.

For this clone: This specimen includes other DNA sequences encoding the same CDR3. This sequence joins TRBV7-2 and TRBJ2-1, with D possibly TRBD2 on 6 matching bases. Between the trimmed V and J ends, which lost 1 base and 1 base, there was a span of 14 bases. Germline CDR1 SGHTA, CDR2 FQGNSA. The CDR3 consists of 17 residues. The CDR3 is CASSLVPGVGSYNEQFF. In DNA, the CDR3 is TGTGCCAGCAGCTTAGTACCGGGGGTCGGGTCCTACAATGAGCAGTTCTTC.

A few counts support this clone. The gene calls are TRBV30 and TRBJ1-1; TRBD1 might be the D (6 bases). The CDR3 is made up of 13 amino acids. Between the trimmed V and J ends, which lost 4 bases and 0 bases, there was a span of 9 bases. Germline lookup yields CDR1 GTSNPN and CDR2 SVGIG (reference sequence). The CDR3 loop is CAWKGQLNTEAFF. Here the CDR3 DNA reads TGTGCCTGGAAGGGACAACTGAACACTGAAGCTTTCTTT.

The rearrangement joins TRBV6-1 to TRBJ2-3; TRBD2 matches at 7 bases. Germline V gene lookup returns CDR1 MNHNS and CDR2 SASEGT. The CDR3 totals 14 residues. Trimming removed 4 bases from V and 2 bases from J; junction bases left unmatched: 3. The CDR3 loop reads CASSAGGYTDTQYF. The CDR3 DNA follows: TGTGCCAGCAGTGCGGGGGGTTACACAGATACGCAGTATTTT.

This chain links TRBV27 with TRBJ2-7; possibly TRBD1 for D (6 bases). There are 17 residues in the CDR3. The germline V and J ends were trimmed by 6 bases and 7 bases, with 28 bases remaining between them. Per germline, CDR1 MNHEY and CDR2 SMNVEV (reference sequence). In DNA form, the CDR3 reads TGTGCCAGCAGCCCTTGGCGGGCAGGGGAGATCAGTGGGGAGCAGTACTTC. As protein: CASSPWRAGEISGEQYF.

V usage is TRBV18 and J usage is TRBJ1-6; D call uncertain. V was trimmed by 3 bases and J by 6 bases, leaving 6 bases between them. This CDR3 has 13 amino acids. The germline CDR1 and CDR2 sequences are KGHSH and LQKENI. The CDR3 DNA follows: TGTGCCAGCTCACCCGACATTAATTCACCCCTCCACTTT. Its translation: CASSPDINSPLHF.